The TCR beta chain described here comes from a study of cytomegalovirus exposure and HLA in healthy donors. The study, taken as a whole, reports: The authors reported that TCR beta sequences could predict HLA-A and HLA-B alleles. These predictions were accurate for most subjects in the first cohort. HLA alleles showed associations with approximately 15,000 TCR beta sequences in a later analysis, at a 0.05 false discovery rate. Many donors shared some public TCRs, even though most TCR sequences were rare. Researchers reported that a few CMV-associated chains were confirmed in vitro as CMV antigen-specific.

Concerning this clone: Its cognate antigen is unknown.

Germline V lookup: CDR1 LNHDA, CDR2 SQIVND (reference sequence). This CDR3 spans 13 amino acids. V was cut by 3 bases and J by 1 base, with 7 bases left in between. Primers included in the PCR were 60 Vbeta and 13 Jbeta primers. Profiling relied on immunoSEQ multiplex PCR, and the TCRdb table lists in-frame clones only, not all of them. The table lists about 110,000 clones, around 80% of them singletons. The chain employs TRBV19 and TRBJ2-7; D is uncertain. This TCR came from a male donor in good health and CMV-seronegative. The specimen sequenced was PBMCs. The CDR3 bases are TGTGCCAGTAGTATCCAGGTTTCCTACGAGCAGTACTTC. Translation gives CASSIQVSYEQYF.